The present T cell receptor (beta chain) was sequenced within a study of T cell repertoires in cytomegalovirus infection. Study findings and constraints: Cumulated frequencies of public TCR beta families served to identify carriers of CMV plus the relevant HLA.

With 5 bases removed from V and 11 bases from J, the gap between germline ends came to 13 bases. There are 12 residues in the CDR3. The V gene's germline CDR1 is KGHSH and CDR2 LQKENI. TCRdb processed the reads anew with MiXCR; each CDR3 protein has one entry. The sample lists about a million distinct CDR3 sequences, around 29% occurring once. Of note for this clonotype: Its antigen is still unknown.

The V and J genes are TRBV18 and TRBJ1-5; D is perhaps TRBD1 (5 bases). The sequence came from a human donor in good health (CMV status not recorded). Some clones in this sample may be carry-over from other donors' samples. The source was cultured CD8+ T cells from PBMCs, collected from culture after CMV antigen stimulation. CDR3 amino acids: CASSRDGRAQHF. CDR3 coding DNA: TGTGCCAGCTCAAGGGACGGCAGGGCCCAGCATTTT.